Presented here are 20 T cell receptor beta chains from one specimen sequenced in a study of CD8 T cells in ankylosing spondylitis. TCRdb fed the 5' RACE reads into MiXCR, producing one record per CDR3 protein. The table has 300,000 to 400,000 distinct CDR3 sequences, approximately 10% seen once. Sequenced sample: blood, either unsorted or a sorted T cell fraction (not recorded which). These receptors all stem from a female donor with ankylosing spondylitis or in good health (not recorded which).

This clonotype was detected many times. The chain links TRBV5-1 to TRBJ2-1; no firm D call. With 5 bases removed from V and 12 bases from J, the gap between germline ends came to 12 bases. The V gene's germline CDR1 is SGHRS and CDR2 YFSETQ. The CDR3 contains 11 residues. CDR3 sequence: CASRGEVSQFF. The CDR3 nucleotides read TGCGCCAGCAGAGGAGAGGTTTCGCAGTTCTTC. Together with reference TRBV5-1 and TRBJ2-1, the CDR3 gives the full variable domain: KAGVTQTPRYLIKTRGQQVTLSCSPISGHRSVSWYQQTPGQGLQFLFEYFSETQRNKGNFPGRFSGRQFSNSRSEMNVSTLELGDSALYLCASRGEVSQFFGPGTRLTVL.

In its sample, this clonotype was seen many times. The chain links TRBV7-9 to TRBJ2-3; the D gene is possibly TRBD2 (7 bases). The CDR3 consists of 15 residues. V was trimmed by 3 bases and J by 1 base, leaving 11 bases between them. Germline CDR1 is SEHNR and CDR2 is FQNEAQ (reference sequence). The CDR3 loop reads CASSFLGGGTDTQYF. The CDR3 nucleotides read TGTGCCAGCAGCTTCCTAGGGGGGGGCACAGATACGCAGTATTTT.

This clonotype occurred many times. The gene calls are TRBV29-1 and TRBJ2-5; 12 bases line up with TRBD2. Germline V gene lookup returns CDR1 SQVTM and CDR2 ANQGSEA. Losses at the gene ends were 6 bases for V and 7 bases for J; bases not matched to a gene: 9. This CDR3 region has 14 residues. The CDR3 is CSVVLAGGPRTQYF. DNA of the CDR3: TGCAGCGTCGTCCTAGCGGGAGGGCCACGGACCCAGTACTTC.

This clonotype was recorded a few times. The DNA for the CDR3 is TGCGCCAGCAGCTTGAGGGACAGGGGCGACGAGCAGTACTTC. Translating it yields CASSLRDRGDEQYF. This chain uses TRBV5-1 with TRBJ2-7; 10 nucleotides line up with TRBD1. The CDR3 sequence is 14 residues long. The V gene's germline CDR1 is SGHRS and CDR2 YFSETQ. With 1 base clipped from V and 5 bases from J, the junction kept 3 bases outside the gene matches.

This clonotype has a count of ten or more. The chain joins TRBV12-3 or TRBV12-4 to TRBJ2-2; tentatively, D is TRBD2 (5 bases). V lost 8 bases, J lost 9 bases, and 19 bases lay in between. The CDR3 extends over 14 amino acids. In nucleotides, the CDR3 is TGTGCCAGCCCCTCGGACTTTGTCCCCCGGGAGCTGTTTTTT. Amino acid sequence: CASPSDFVPRELFF.

Note on this clonotype: The junction departs from the called germline gene at one end, perhaps through a read error. This chain uses TRBV3-1 with TRBJ2-1; 8 nucleotides align to TRBD2. The CDR3 consists of 17 residues. CDR1 LGHDT and CDR2 YNNKEL come from the germline V gene (reference sequence). This chain's CDR3 is CATSQDKGGRRNNEQFF. In DNA form, the CDR3 reads TGTGCCACCAGCCAAGATAAGGGCGGGAGGAGGAACAATGAGCAGTTCTTC.

The genes are TRBV18 and TRBJ1-2; a possible D gene is TRBD1 (5 bases). CDR3 length: 14 residues. CDR1 is KGHSH and CDR2 is LQKENI in the germline V gene. V was shortened by 5 bases and J by 6 bases, with 16 bases between the two germline ends. CDR3 sequence reads: CASSSPGRSDGYTF. The CDR3 nucleotides are TGTGCCAGCTCAAGCCCGGGACGGTCTGATGGCTACACCTTC.

Many counts were recorded for this clonotype. This chain uses TRBV20-1 with TRBJ1-2; possible D gene TRBD1, 6 bases. CDR1 is DFQATT, CDR2 SNEGSKA, per germline (reference sequence). Trimming cost V 1 base and J 3 bases, with 12 bases left between them. This CDR3 comprises 14 residues. The CDR3 region has the DNA TGCAGTGCTAGAGCCAGGGGACTGGACTATGGCTACACCTTC. It yields the protein CSARARGLDYGYTF.

Ten or more counts support this clonotype. This chain uses TRBV12-3 or TRBV12-4 with TRBJ2-2; D possibly corresponds to TRBD2 (5 bases). The CDR3 extends over 12 amino acids. V was pared by 3 bases and J by 17 bases, with 16 bases between. DNA of the CDR3: TGTGCCAGCAGTTTGTTCACCGGGGAGCAATTTTTT. This gives the protein CASSLFTGEQFF.

In this sample, this clonotype turned up a few times. The chain uses TRBV5-1 and TRBJ2-5; D possibly corresponds to TRBD1 (6 bases). Between the trimmed V and J ends, which lost 0 bases and 0 bases, there was a span of 9 bases. Germline CDR1 is SGHRS and CDR2 is YFSETQ. There are 15 residues in the CDR3. Here the CDR3 DNA reads TGCGCCAGCAGCTTGGCGGGACACGACCAAGAGACCCAGTACTTC. This gives the protein CASSLAGHDQETQYF.

This clonotype was picked up many times. The chain recombines TRBV20-1 with TRBJ1-2, with 7 bases that match TRBD1. V was clipped by 6 bases and J by 8 bases; unmatched bases: 9. The CDR3 spans 12 residues. The germline gives CDR1 DFQATT, CDR2 SNEGSKA (reference sequence). The CDR3 reads CSAAGTGVGYTF. For the CDR3, the DNA is TGCAGTGCAGCCGGTACAGGGGTCGGCTACACCTTC.

At least ten counts were recorded for this clonotype. The V call is TRBV20-1, the J call TRBJ2-5, with a tentative D call TRBD2 (6 bases). CDR1 is DFQATT and CDR2 is SNEGSKA in the germline V gene (reference sequence). CDR3 length: 12 amino acids. V lost 6 bases and J lost 5, with 13 bases in between. CDR3 sequence reads: CSAVGGAETQYF. In DNA, the CDR3 is TGCAGTGCGGTCGGCGGGGCGGAGACCCAGTACTTC.

Ten or more counts support this clonotype. The rearrangement joins TRBV10-3 to TRBJ2-1; no firm D call. Germline V gene lookup returns CDR1 ENHRY and CDR2 SYGVKD. The CDR3 totals 12 residues. The ends were cut back, 8 bases at V and 3 bases at J, with 8 bases in the middle. The CDR3 bases are TGTGCCATCGCATTCAGCTACAATGAGCAGTTCTTC. It yields the protein CAIAFSYNEQFF.

This clonotype was picked up a small number of times. This chain uses TRBV7-2 with TRBJ2-3, with TRBD2 matching 10 bases. V lost 3 bases, J lost 11 bases, and 8 bases stayed unmatched. This CDR3 region has 14 residues. Germline V gene sequence: CDR1 SGHTA, CDR2 FQGNSA. CDR3 coding DNA: TGTGCCAGCAGCTTTCCAGCGGGAGGGCCGGGGCAGTATTTT. Residues: CASSFPAGGPGQYF.

This clonotype was found many times. The DNA for the CDR3 is TGCGCCAGCAGCTCGGACCTTGGATCACCCCTCCACTTT. It translates to CASSSDLGSPLHF. The gene calls are TRBV5-1 and TRBJ1-6, with D unresolved. The germline V and J ends were trimmed by 3 bases and 10 bases, with 11 bases remaining between them. CDR3 length equals 13 residues. Per the germline V gene, CDR1 is SGHRS and CDR2 is YFSETQ.

The rearrangement joins TRBV15 to TRBJ1-5; D is undetermined. V was clipped by 0 bases and J by 3 bases, with 12 bases between them. CDR1 is LNHNV and CDR2 is YYDKDF in the germline V gene (reference sequence). CDR3 length: 16 amino acids. The CDR3 loop reads CATSRDAMELNQPQHF. CDR3 nucleotides: TGTGCCACCAGCAGAGATGCGATGGAGCTCAATCAGCCCCAGCATTTT.

This clonotype was counted at least ten times. The J gene is TRBJ2-7, the V gene TRBV9, with D maybe TRBD1 (5 bases). This CDR3 spans 13 amino acids. The V gene lost 4 bases and the J gene lost 4 bases, with 12 bases spanning the gap. The germline CDR1 and CDR2 sequences are SGDLS and YYNGEE. CDR3 DNA: TGTGCCAGCAGCCCCACCGACAGTTACGAGCAGTACTTC. This sequence encodes CASSPTDSYEQYF.

The chain combines TRBV7-2 with TRBJ2-6, with D hard to call. The CDR3 length is 15 residues. From germline, CDR1 is SGHTA and CDR2 FQGNSA. Between the trimmed V and J ends, which lost 5 bases and 0 bases, there was a span of 8 bases. CDR3 loop: CASSPTISGANVLTF. CDR3 bases: TGTGCCAGCAGCCCCACTATCTCTGGGGCCAACGTCCTGACTTTC.

This clonotype was seen repeatedly, ten times or more. J is TRBJ1-1 and V is TRBV20-1; no firm D call. Germline values: CDR1 DFQATT, CDR2 SNEGSKA (reference sequence). V was trimmed by 8 bases and J by 0 bases, leaving 13 bases between them. The CDR3 has 13 residues. CDR3 sequence reads: CSTALQLNTEAFF. Written as DNA, the CDR3 is TGCAGTACCGCATTACAGTTGAACACTGAAGCTTTCTTT.

This clonotype was seen many times. V gene TRBV20-1 combines with J gene TRBJ1-6; no clear D. CDR1 and CDR2 (germline): DFQATT, SNEGSKA (reference sequence). This CDR3 has 13 residues. V dropped 2 bases and J dropped 6 bases, with 8 bases sitting between them. The CDR3, as DNA: TGCAGTGCTAGACAGGCCGTTAATTCACCCCTCCACTTT. Translated, it gives CSARQAVNSPLHF.